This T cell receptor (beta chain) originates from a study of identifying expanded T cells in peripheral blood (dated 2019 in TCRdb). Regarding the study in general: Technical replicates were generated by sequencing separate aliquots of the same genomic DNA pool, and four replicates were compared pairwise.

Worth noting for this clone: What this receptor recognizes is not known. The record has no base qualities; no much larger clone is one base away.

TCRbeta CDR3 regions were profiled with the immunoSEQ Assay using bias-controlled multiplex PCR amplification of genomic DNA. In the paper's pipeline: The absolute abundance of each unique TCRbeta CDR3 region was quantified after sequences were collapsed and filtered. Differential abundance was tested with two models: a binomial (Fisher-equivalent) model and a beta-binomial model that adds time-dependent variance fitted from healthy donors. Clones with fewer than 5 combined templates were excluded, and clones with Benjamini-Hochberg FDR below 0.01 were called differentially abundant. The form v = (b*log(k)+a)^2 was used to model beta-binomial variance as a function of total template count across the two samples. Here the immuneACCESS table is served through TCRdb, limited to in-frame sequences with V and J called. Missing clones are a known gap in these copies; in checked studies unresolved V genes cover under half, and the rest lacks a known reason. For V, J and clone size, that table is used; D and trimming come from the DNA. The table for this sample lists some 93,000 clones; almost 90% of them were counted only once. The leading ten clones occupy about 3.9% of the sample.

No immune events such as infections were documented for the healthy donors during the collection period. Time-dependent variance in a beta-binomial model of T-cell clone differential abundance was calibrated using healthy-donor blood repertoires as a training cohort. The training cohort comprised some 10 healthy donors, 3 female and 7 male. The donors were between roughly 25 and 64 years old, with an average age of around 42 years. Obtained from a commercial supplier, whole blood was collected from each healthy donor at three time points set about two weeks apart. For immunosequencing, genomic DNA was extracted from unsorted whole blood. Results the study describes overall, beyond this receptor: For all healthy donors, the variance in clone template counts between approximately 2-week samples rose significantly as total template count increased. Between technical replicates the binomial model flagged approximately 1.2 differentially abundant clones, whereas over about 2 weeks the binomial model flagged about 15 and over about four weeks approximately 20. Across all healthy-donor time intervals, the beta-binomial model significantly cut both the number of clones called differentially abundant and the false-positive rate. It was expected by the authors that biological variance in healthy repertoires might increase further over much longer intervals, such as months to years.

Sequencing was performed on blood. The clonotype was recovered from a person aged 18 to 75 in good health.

The CDR3 region: CAWSVKAGGLYEQYF. DNA sequence: TGTGCCTGGAGTGTAAAGGCGGGAGGCCTCTACGAGCAGTACTTC. The V gene is TRBV30 and the J gene is TRBJ2-7; 8 central nucleotides agree with TRBD2. Germline trimming amounts to 0 bases on V and 3 bases on J, with 7 as the count of junction bases outside the gene matches. Spanning cysteine to phenylalanine, the CDR3 consists of 15 amino acids. Just CDR3 DNA is preserved here, 45 bases in frame from base 1. CDR1 and CDR2 are read off the germline V gene (reference sequence) as GTSNPN and SVGIG.